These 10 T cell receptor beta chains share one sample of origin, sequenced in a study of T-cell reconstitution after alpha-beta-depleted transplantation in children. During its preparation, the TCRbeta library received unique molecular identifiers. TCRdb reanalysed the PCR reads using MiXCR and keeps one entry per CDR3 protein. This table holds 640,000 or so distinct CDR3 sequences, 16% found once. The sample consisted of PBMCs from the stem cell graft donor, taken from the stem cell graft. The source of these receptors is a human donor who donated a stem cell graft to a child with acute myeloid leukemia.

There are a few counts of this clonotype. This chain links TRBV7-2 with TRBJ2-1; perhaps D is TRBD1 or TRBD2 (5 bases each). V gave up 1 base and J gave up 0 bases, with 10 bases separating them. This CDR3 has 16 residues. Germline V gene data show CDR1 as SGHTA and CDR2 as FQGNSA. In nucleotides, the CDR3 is TGTGCCAGCAGCTTAGGCCCTGGGGGCTCCTACAATGAGCAGTTCTTC. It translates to CASSLGPGGSYNEQFF.

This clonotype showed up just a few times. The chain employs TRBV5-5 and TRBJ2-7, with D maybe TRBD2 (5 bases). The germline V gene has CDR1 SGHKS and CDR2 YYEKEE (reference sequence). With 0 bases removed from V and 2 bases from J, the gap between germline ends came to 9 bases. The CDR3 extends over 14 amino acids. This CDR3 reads CASSLVAFTYEQYV. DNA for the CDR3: TGTGCCAGCAGCTTGGTAGCGTTCACCTACGAGCAGTACGTC.

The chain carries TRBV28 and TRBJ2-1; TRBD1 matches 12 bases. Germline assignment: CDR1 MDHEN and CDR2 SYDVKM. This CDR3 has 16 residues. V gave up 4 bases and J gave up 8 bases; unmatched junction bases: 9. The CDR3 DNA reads TGTGCCAGCAGTTCCGGGTGGGACAGGGGGCGGTATGAGCAGTTCTTC. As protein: CASSSGWDRGRYEQFF.

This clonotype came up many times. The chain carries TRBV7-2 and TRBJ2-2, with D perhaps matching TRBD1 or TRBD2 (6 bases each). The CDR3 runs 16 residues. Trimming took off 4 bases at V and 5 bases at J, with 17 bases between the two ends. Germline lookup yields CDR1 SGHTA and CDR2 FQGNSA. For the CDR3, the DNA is TGTGCCAGCAGCTCCCCGGGGGCTTCGCGGACCGGGGAGCTGTTTTTT. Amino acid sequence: CASSSPGASRTGELFF.

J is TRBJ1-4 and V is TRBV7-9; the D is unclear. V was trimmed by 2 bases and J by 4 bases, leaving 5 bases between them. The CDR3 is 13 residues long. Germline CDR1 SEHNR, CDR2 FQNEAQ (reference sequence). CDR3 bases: TGTGCCAGCAGCTTAAGGATTAATGAAAAACTGTTTTTT. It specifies CASSLRINEKLFF.

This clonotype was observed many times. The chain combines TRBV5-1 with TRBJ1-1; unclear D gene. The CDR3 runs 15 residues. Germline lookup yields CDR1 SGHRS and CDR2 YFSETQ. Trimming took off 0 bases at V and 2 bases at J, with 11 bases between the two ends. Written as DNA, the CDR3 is TGCGCCAGCAGCTTGGCCACGACGGGTAACACTGAAGCTTTCTTT. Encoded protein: CASSLATTGNTEAFF.

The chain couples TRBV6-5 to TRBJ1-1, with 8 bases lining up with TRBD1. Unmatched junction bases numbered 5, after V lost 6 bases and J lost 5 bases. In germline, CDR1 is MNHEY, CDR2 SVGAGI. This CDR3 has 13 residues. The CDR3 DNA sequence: TGTGCCAGCAGGCAGGGGGCGGGTACTGAAGCTTTCTTT. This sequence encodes CASRQGAGTEAFF.

CDR3 sequence (DNA): TGTGCCACCAGTGATTTGAACACAGATACGCAGTATTTT. This translates into CATSDLNTDTQYF. The chain employs TRBV24-1 and TRBJ2-3; D is unclear. This CDR3 has 13 residues. The germline V gene encodes CDR1 KGHDR and CDR2 SFDVKD. Trimming pared 0 bases from V and 2 bases from J, leaving 2 bases between.

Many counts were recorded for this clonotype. The CDR3 DNA reads as TGTGCCAGCAGCCAGCAGACCACTAACTATGGCTACACCTTC. This sequence encodes CASSQQTTNYGYTF. This chain links TRBV4-2 with TRBJ1-2, with D unresolved. This CDR3 has 14 amino acids. Trimming removed 3 bases from V and 0 bases from J, with 8 bases in between. The germline V gene has CDR1 LGHNA and CDR2 YNFKEQ.

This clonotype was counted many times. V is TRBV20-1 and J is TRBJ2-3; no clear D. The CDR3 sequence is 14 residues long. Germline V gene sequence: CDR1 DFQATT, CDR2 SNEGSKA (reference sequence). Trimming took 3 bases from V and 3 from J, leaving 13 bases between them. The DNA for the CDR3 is TGCAGTGCTAGGGTCGCGGTGCGGACAGATACGCAGTATTTT. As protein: CSARVAVRTDTQYF.